The following is a TCR beta chain sequence with its context. Its antigen remains unknown. Other DNA sequences of this sample code for an identical CDR3. Measured with immunoSEQ multiplex PCR; TCRdb has only the in-frame clones, and not every one. Among 950,000 to 1,300,000 clones, under 80% were seen once, and the ten largest hold around 1.5%. The sample is drawn from a study of shared clonotypes between healthy human individuals. Study-level findings and limits: In having few donors, the study represented limited genetic and exposure-history diversity. Rarefaction curves obtained for sorted subsets showed sequencing incomplete despite large depth. Non-shared clonotypes showed lower generation probabilities than clonotypes common to all four donors.

The CDR3 has 12 amino acids. From germline, CDR1 is MNHEY and CDR2 SMNVEV (reference sequence). V shed 2 bases and J shed 9 bases, with 8 bases lying between them. Every donor, a Caucasian adult, lived in Nashville, Tennessee. The clonotype was recovered from a man aged 18 to 30 in good health. Sequenced: memory CD4+ T cells sorted from blood. As for subset: CD45RA-negative fraction. The genes are TRBV27 and TRBJ2-1; D not certain. CDR3 in amino acids: CASSLPMGEQFF. As DNA, the CDR3 is TGTGCCAGCAGTTTACCTATGGGTGAGCAGTTCTTC.